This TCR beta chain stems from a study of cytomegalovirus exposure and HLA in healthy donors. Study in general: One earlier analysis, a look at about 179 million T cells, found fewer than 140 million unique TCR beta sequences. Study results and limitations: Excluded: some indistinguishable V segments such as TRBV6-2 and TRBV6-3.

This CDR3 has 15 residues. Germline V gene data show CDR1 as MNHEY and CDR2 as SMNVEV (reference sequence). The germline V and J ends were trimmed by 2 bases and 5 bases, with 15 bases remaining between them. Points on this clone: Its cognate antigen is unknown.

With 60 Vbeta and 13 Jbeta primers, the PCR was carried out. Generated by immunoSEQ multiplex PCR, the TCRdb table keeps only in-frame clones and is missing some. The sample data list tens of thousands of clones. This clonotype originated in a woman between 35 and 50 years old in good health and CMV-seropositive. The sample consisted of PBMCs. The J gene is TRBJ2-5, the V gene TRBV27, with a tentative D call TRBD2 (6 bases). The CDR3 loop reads CASSLGGALGETQYF. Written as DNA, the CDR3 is TGTGCCAGCAGTTTAGGAGGGGCTCTCGGGGAGACCCAGTACTTC.